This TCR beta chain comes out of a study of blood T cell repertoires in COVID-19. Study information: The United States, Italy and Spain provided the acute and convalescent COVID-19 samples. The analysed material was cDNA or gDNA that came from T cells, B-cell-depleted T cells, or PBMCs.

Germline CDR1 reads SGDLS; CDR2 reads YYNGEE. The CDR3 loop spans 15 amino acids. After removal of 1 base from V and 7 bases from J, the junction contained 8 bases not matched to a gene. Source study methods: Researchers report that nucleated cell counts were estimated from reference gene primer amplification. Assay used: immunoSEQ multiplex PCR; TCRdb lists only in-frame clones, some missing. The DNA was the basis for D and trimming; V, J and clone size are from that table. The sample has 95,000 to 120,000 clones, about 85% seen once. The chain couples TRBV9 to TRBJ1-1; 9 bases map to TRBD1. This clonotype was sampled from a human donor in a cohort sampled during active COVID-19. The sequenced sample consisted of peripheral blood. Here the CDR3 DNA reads TGTGCCAGCAGCGTAACTCCGGGACAGGGTAATGAAGCTTTCTTT. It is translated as CASSVTPGQGNEAFF.